This entry describes one TCR beta chain. The V gene's germline CDR1 is SGHTA and CDR2 FQGNSA. The CDR3 consists of 17 residues. V was clipped by 1 base and J by 4 bases; unmatched bases: 11. These data are taken from a study of immune evolution from preneoplasia to lung adenocarcinoma. Clones were read by immunoSEQ multiplex PCR, and TCRdb kept only the in-frame ones, dropping some. Found here are fewer than 7,500 clones, roughly four fifths of them singletons; the top ten hold about 15%. This sequence joins TRBV7-2 and TRBJ1-2; 8 positions match TRBD1. Sequencing was done on a sample of FFPE adjacent normal lung tissue. The TCR sequence derives from a person aged 70 to 80 with lung adenocarcinoma. CDR3 sequence: CASSLDYQGARSYGYTF. CDR3 DNA: TGTGCCAGCAGCTTAGATTATCAGGGGGCGCGAAGCTATGGCTACACCTTC.